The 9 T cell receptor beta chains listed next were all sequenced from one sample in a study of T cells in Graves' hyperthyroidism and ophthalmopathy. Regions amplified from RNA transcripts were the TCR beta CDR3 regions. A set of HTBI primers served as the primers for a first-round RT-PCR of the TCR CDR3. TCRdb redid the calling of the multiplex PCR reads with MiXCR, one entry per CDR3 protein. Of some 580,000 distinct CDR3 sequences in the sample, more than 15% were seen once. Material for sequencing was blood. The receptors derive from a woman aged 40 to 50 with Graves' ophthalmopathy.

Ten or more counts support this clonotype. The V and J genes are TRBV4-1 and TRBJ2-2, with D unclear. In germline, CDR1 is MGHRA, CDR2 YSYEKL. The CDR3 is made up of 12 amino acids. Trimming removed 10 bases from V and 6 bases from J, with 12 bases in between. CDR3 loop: CATSPGSGELFF. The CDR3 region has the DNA TGCGCCACCAGTCCCGGTTCCGGGGAGCTGTTTTTT.

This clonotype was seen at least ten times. Written as DNA, the CDR3 is TGTGCCACCAGTGATTCCATCGACATCTTCAACACCGGGGAGCTGTTTTTT. Protein: CATSDSIDIFNTGELFF. V is TRBV24-1 and J is TRBJ2-2; no clear D gene. CDR1 is KGHDR and CDR2 is SFDVKD in the germline V gene. Trimming stripped 2 bases from V and 2 bases from J, with 14 bases between. The CDR3 contains 17 residues.

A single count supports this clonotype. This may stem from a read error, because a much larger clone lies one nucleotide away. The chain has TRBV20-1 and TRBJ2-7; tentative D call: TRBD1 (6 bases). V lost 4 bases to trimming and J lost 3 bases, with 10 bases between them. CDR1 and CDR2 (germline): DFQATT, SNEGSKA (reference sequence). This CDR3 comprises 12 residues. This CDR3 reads CSAIGGIYEQYF. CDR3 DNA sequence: TGCAGTGCTATAGGGGGTATCTACGAGCAGTACTTC.

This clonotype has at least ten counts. The DNA of the CDR3 is TGTGCCAGCAGCTCCTCGAGGCGAGTCTCCTACAATGAGCAGTTCTTC. It yields the protein CASSSSRRVSYNEQFF. This chain joins TRBV6-5 and TRBJ2-1; D uncertain. The V gene's germline CDR1 is MNHEY and CDR2 SVGAGI. This CDR3 has 16 residues. Trimming took off 6 bases at V and 0 bases at J, with 15 bases between the two ends.

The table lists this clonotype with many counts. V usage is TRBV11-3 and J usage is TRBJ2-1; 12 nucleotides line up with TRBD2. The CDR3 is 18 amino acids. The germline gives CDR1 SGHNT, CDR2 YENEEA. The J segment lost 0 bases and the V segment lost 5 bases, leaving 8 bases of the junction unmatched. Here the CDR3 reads CASSPSGRAGGSYNEQFF. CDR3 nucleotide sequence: TGTGCCAGCAGCCCTAGCGGGAGGGCCGGGGGCTCCTACAATGAGCAGTTCTTC. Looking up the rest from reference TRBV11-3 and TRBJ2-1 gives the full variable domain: EAGVVQSPRYKIIEKKQPVAFWCNPISGHNTLYWYLQNLGQGPELLIRYENEEAVDDSQLPKDRFSAERLKGVDSTLKIQPAELGDSAVYLCASSPSGRAGGSYNEQFFGPGTRLTVL.

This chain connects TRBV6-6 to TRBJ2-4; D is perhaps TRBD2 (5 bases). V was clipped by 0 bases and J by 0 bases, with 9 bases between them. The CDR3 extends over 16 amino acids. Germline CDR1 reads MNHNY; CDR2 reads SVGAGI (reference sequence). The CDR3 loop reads CASSYSTKLAKNIQYF. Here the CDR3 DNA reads TGTGCCAGCAGTTACTCGACTAAACTAGCCAAAAACATTCAGTACTTC.

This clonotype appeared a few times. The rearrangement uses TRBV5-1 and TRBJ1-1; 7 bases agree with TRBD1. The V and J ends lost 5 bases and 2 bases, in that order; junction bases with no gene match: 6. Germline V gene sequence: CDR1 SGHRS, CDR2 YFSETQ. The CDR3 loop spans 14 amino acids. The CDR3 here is CASREGTENTEAFF. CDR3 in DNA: TGCGCCAGCAGGGAAGGGACAGAAAACACTGAAGCTTTCTTT.

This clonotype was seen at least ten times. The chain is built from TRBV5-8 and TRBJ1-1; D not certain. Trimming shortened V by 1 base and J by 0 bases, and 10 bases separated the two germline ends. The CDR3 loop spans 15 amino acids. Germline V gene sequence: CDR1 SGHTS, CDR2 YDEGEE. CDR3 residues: CASSLQATLNTEAFF. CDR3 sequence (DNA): TGTGCCAGCAGCTTGCAGGCCACTTTGAACACTGAAGCTTTCTTT.

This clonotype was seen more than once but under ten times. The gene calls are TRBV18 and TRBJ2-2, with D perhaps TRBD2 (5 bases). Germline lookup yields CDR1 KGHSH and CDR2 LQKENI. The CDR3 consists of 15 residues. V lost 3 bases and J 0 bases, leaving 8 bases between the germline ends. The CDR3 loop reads CASSPLAPNTGELFF. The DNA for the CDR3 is TGTGCCAGCTCACCCCTAGCTCCGAACACCGGGGAGCTGTTTTTT. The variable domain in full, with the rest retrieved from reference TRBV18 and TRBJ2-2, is NAGVMQNPRHLVRRRGQEARLRCSPMKGHSHVYWYRQLPEEGLKFMVYLQKENIIDESGMPKERFSAEFPKEGPSILRIQQVVRGDSAAYFCASSPLAPNTGELFFGEGSRLTVL.